This T cell receptor (beta chain) was found in a study of glioma-infiltrating T cells. In regard to this clonotype: The antigen is not known.

The iRepertoire nested amplicon-rescue multiplex PCR amplified TCR alpha and beta CDR3s from RNA. TCRdb fed the multiplex PCR reads into MiXCR, producing one record per CDR3 protein. The profile shows 300,000 to 400,000 distinct CDR3 sequences, more than 35% of them singletons. Study-wide results and caveats: Signature shared blood CDR3 motifs were enriched in low-divergence and depleted in high-divergence patients.

Germline CDR1 reads LGHDT; CDR2 reads YNNKEL (reference sequence). The length of the CDR3 is 9 residues. Trimming took off 8 bases at V and 14 bases at J, with 10 bases between the two ends. The specimen was glioma tissue, nonneoplastic brain tissue, or PBMCs (not recorded which). The chain employs TRBV3-1 and TRBJ2-4, with D unresolved. The receptor was derived from a human donor with low-grade glioma or glioblastoma, undergoing nonglioma brain surgery, or in good health (not recorded which). DNA of the CDR3: TGTGCCAGCGGCGATACTGAGTACTTC. Amino acids: CASGDTEYF.